This T cell receptor beta chain was documented in a study of blood T cell repertoires in COVID-19 (dated by TCRdb to about 2020). About the study as a whole: Collaborator samples came from the United States, Italy and Spain and covered acute and convalescent phases of COVID-19. The material from the prospective study consisted of cDNA or gDNA derived from T cells, B-cell-depleted T cells, or PBMCs. The dataset comprised deeply sampled blood TCRbeta repertoires from subjects exposed to, actively infected with, or recovered from COVID-19. The repertoires were released in a freely available public database meant as a resource for research on the immune response to SARS-CoV-2. Samples were obtained from the ongoing ImmuneRACE study (first 160 participants) and from over 1,000 subjects provided by 6 global collaborators. Sample metadata almost always included a de-identified subject ID, COVID-19 status, age in years and sex. Where available, HLA class I and class II types were obtained from metadata supplied by the sample provider rather than from assay-based typing. Broader findings and caveats from the paper: The quantity of clinical and demographic metadata differed by source and by participant and was supplied without curation.

Note on this clone: The clone's antigen remains unknown. It has no much larger one-base neighbor in the sample; base qualities were not kept.

TCRbeta CDR3 regions were amplified from genomic DNA by means of the immunoSEQ Assay, a bias-controlled multiplex PCR. The source study handled its data this way. Within the assay, amplification of reference gene primers was used to estimate how many nucleated cells each sample contained. To quantify the absolute abundance of each unique TCRbeta CDR3 rearrangement, sequence reads were collapsed and filtered. For each sample, productive Simpson clonality was calculated by taking the square root of Simpson's diversity index across productive rearrangements. Here the immuneACCESS table is served through TCRdb, limited to in-frame sequences with V and J called. Missing clones are a known gap in these copies; in checked studies unresolved V genes cover under half, and the rest lacks a known reason. The V and J calls and clone size were taken over from that table, and D and trimming were inferred from the DNA. The sample table shows fewer than 500,000 clones, and roughly four fifths are seen once. Of the sample, under 1.2% falls within the top ten clones.

The CDR3 numbers 18 residues from cysteine through phenylalanine. Left in the record is the CDR3 DNA by itself, 54 bases read in frame from the first base. Compared with germline, V lacks 1 base and J lacks 6 bases; bases without a gene match: 16. The germline V gene yields MGHDK for CDR1 and SYGVNS for CDR2. Each collaborating institution followed its own protocols to collect whole blood in K2EDTA tubes. For TCRbeta analysis, collaborators shipped samples as frozen whole blood, isolated PBMCs, or DNA extracted from either of those sample types. This clonotype was obtained from a human donor with acute or convalescent COVID-19. The donor label of this sample is uncertain. The V and J genes are TRBV25-1 and TRBJ2-3, and 7 junctional nucleotides match TRBD1. Sequencing input: peripheral blood. The DNA is as follows: TGTGCCAGCAGTGAATTTGGGGCAGGGGGTCATAGAGGGGATACGCAGTATTTT. The resulting protein is CASSEFGAGGHRGDTQYF. The CDR3, completed at both ends by the reference TRBV25-1 and TRBJ2-3 genes, gives the full variable domain EADIYQTPRYLVIGTGKKITLECSQTMGHDKMYWYQQDPGMELHLIHYSYGVNSTEKGDLSSESTVSRIRTEHFPLTLESARPSHTSQYLCASSEFGAGGHRGDTQYFGPGTRLTVL.